This TCR beta chain derives from a study of T cells in Graves' hyperthyroidism and ophthalmopathy. Whole-study results and caveats: In validation, the model predicted ophthalmopathy. These predictions came a median roughly 7.1 months before onset.

There were TCR beta CDR3 regions amplified from RNA transcripts. The primer set for the first-round RT-PCR of the TCR CDR3 was HTBI. Each CDR3 protein is one row after TCRdb ran MiXCR on the multiplex PCR reads. Of 150,000 to 200,000 distinct CDR3 sequences in the sample, about 17% were seen once. This CDR3 has 14 amino acids. V shed 5 bases and J shed 4 bases, with 14 bases lying between them. Germline V gene sequence: CDR1 SEHNR, CDR2 FQNEAQ (reference sequence). This clonotype was detected many times. Its specificity is not known. Absence of ophthalmopathy progression within 18 months defined stable Graves' hyperthyroidism. Aged 18 to 65, the patients had hyperthyroidism that was newly diagnosed and had lasted under 2 months. Patients were excluded because of uncontrolled infection, other autoimmune disease, pregnancy or lactation.

The sequencing input was blood. The source of this sequence is a woman between 45 and 60 years old with Graves' hyperthyroidism. The chain combines TRBV7-9 with TRBJ1-1, with a weak D call TRBD1 (6 bases). The CDR3 region has the DNA TGTGCCAGCAGCGGGGGCGTGGGGTCCACTGAAGCTTTCTTT. Encoded protein: CASSGGVGSTEAFF.